What follows describes a single TCR beta chain. Its antigen is unidentified. The protocol was immunoSEQ multiplex PCR, while the TCRdb copy is restricted to in-frame clones and leaves out a portion. The sample has about 98,000 clones; roughly 85% are singletons. The source of the sample is a study of cytomegalovirus exposure and HLA in healthy donors. As for the study in general: The 90 to 150 validation repertoires and the roughly 690 first-cohort repertoires shared a platform, a later analysis reported. Overall study findings and caveats: A list of 150 to 200 TCR beta chains associated with cytomegalovirus was given. Accounts indicate the classifier identified cytomegalovirus status with strong specificity and sensitivity.

The CDR3 has 12 residues. With 4 bases removed from V and 3 bases from J, the gap between germline ends came to 7 bases. Looked up from germline, CDR1 is SQVTM and CDR2 is ANQGSEA. The sequenced sample was PBMCs. The receptor comes from a woman in her twenties or thirties in good health and CMV-seronegative. The chain uses TRBV29-1 and TRBJ1-5, with D hard to call. CDR3 loop: CSVVADNQPQHF. In DNA form, the CDR3 reads TGCAGCGTTGTGGCGGACAATCAGCCCCAGCATTTT.